The 26 T cell receptor beta chains given below trace back to one sample, sequenced in a study of tumor-infiltrating lymphocytes in primary liver carcinoma. Production of TCR beta cDNA used approximately 480 ng total RNA together with a constant-region primer. ARM-PCR, slightly modified, supplied the TCR beta libraries through three nested multiplex PCR rounds. With TRBV1-TRBV30 forward primers and a C-beta reverse primer, the first two PCR rounds were run for around 10 cycles each. TCRdb reanalysed the multiplex PCR reads using MiXCR and keeps one entry per CDR3 protein. Of about 59,000 distinct CDR3 sequences in the sample, around 64% were seen once. For each extraction, RNA and DNA were obtained together from approximately 20-30 mg of unsorted bulk tissue. Input material: liver tumor tissue from sampling region 2. The subset was: tumor region T2, inferior pole. The receptors derive from a man aged 35 to 55 with primary liver carcinoma and hepatitis B virus infection.

This clonotype was seen only a few times. J is TRBJ2-7 and V is TRBV12-3 or TRBV12-4, with 10 bases aligning to TRBD1. Trimming took 5 bases from V and 2 from J; bases not matched to a gene: 6. The CDR3 contains 15 residues. In nucleotides, the CDR3 is TGTGCCAGCAGTGTCGGGGGACAGGGGACCTACGAGCAGTACTTC. Translating gives CASSVGGQGTYEQYF.

DNA for the CDR3: TGCAGCGTTAAGGCTGAGGGCATCGAGCAGTACTTC. This translates into CSVKAEGIEQYF. J is TRBJ2-7 and V is TRBV29-1; D might be TRBD2 (5 bases). The CDR3 runs to 12 residues. The germline CDR1 and CDR2 sequences are SQVTM and ANQGSEA. V was pared by 5 bases and J by 6 bases, with 14 bases between.

Remarks on this clonotype: Given a much more abundant clone one base away, this may be a read error. V is TRBV4-3 and J is TRBJ2-7; D uncertain. This CDR3 is built from 14 residues. Germline CDR1 and CDR2: LGHNA and YSLEER. The CDR3 DNA follows: TGCGTCGGCAGCCAGGCCCTTAAGTACACCGAGCAGTACTTC. It yields the protein CVGSQALKYTEQYF.

Points on this clonotype: Its ends do not fully match the called genes, so a read error is possible. The chain uses TRBV29-1 and TRBJ1-2; D call uncertain. Germline CDR1 reads SQVTM; CDR2 reads ANQGSEA. This CDR3 has 12 residues. The CDR3 spells CNVRVNYTGYTF. The DNA for the CDR3 is TGCAACGTTAGAGTCAACTACACTGGCTACACCTTC. The variable domain in full, with the rest retrieved from reference TRBV29-1 and TRBJ1-2, is SAVISQKPSRDICQRGTSLTIQCQVDSQVTMMFWYRQQPGQSLTLIATANQGSEATYESGFVIDKFPISRPNLTFSTLTVSNMSPEDSSIYLCNVRVNYTGYTFGSGTRLTVV.

About this clonotype: Possible read error: a much larger clone is one base away. V usage is TRBV5-1 and J usage is TRBJ2-2, with TRBD1 identical over 12 bases. This CDR3 contains 16 residues. Germline assignment: CDR1 SGHRS and CDR2 YFSETQ. The CDR3 DNA follows: TGCGCCAGCAGCTTGGCCGGGACAGGGGGCACCGGGGAGATGTTTTTT. Amino acid sequence: CASSLAGTGGTGEMFF.

In this sample, this clonotype turned up once. Sequence at one end of the junction differs from germline and may be a read error. The chain combines TRBV11-2 with TRBJ2-2; D possibly corresponds to TRBD2 (6 bases). CDR1 is SGHAT, CDR2 FQNNGV, per germline. This CDR3 is built from 17 residues. The CDR3 loop reads CASILPLGGANTGGLFF. The CDR3 DNA is TGTGCCAGCATCTTACCATTAGGAGGGGCGAACACCGGGGGACTGTTTTTT.

Of note for this clonotype: The germline gene is not matched at one end of the junction; a read error may be the cause. The chain is built from TRBV29-1 and TRBJ2-2; the match to TRBD2 covers 10 bases. Germline V lookup: CDR1 SQVTM, CDR2 ANQGSEA. The CDR3 is 15 residues long. The CDR3 reads CSVGTSAAKTGELFF. In DNA, the CDR3 is TGCAGTGTTGGGACTAGCGCGGCGAAGACCGGGGAGCTGTTTTTT.

As for this clonotype: No conserved phenylalanine or tryptophan is present at the end of the CDR3, so a read error is the likely explanation. V gene TRBV11-2 combines with J gene TRBJ2-5; possibly TRBD1 for D (5 bases). Germline V gives CDR1 SGHAT, CDR2 FQNNGV. The CDR3 length is 16 residues. The CDR3 sequence: CARSLGASEGQETQYL. DNA of the CDR3: TGTGCCAGGAGCTTAGGGGCTTCGGAAGGACAAGAGACCCAGTACTTA.

For this clonotype: A much larger clone differs from this one at a single base, so this may be a read error. The rearrangement links TRBV28 to TRBJ2-2; D remains ambiguous. The CDR3 sequence is 13 residues long. The germline CDR1 and CDR2 sequences are MDHEN and SYDVKM. Trimming took off 7 bases at V and 1 base at J, with 7 bases between the two ends. The DNA for the CDR3 is TGTGCCAGCAAACGAGGGAACACCGGGGAGCTGTTTTTT. This sequence encodes CASKRGNTGELFF.

V usage is TRBV28 and J usage is TRBJ2-7; maybe TRBD1 (6 bases). Germline assignment: CDR1 MDHEN and CDR2 SYDVKM. Trimming left V 5 bases short and J 0 bases short, with 14 bases between. The CDR3 runs to 15 residues. CDR3 coding DNA: TGTGCCAGCAGTCCTAGGACAGTTCTCTCCTACGAGCAGTACTTC. This encodes CASSPRTVLSYEQYF.

With respect to this clonotype: The junction does not match germline at one end; this may be a read error. The chain has TRBV11-2 and TRBJ2-7; the D is unclear. The germline V gene encodes CDR1 SGHAT and CDR2 FQNNGV. This CDR3 has 14 amino acids. The CDR3 coding sequence is TGTGCCAGCAGCTTAGACCACGGCCCCCACGAGCAGTACTTT. Its translation is CASSLDHGPHEQYF.

The chain couples TRBV6-5 to TRBJ2-7, with TRBD2 identical over 12 bases. Germline CDR1 MNHEY, CDR2 SVGAGI. J gave up 10 bases and V 1 base, and 14 bases lay outside the gene matches. The CDR3 is 17 residues long. CDR3 protein: CASSYLTSGSLVYGQYF. The CDR3 region has the DNA TGTGCCAGCAGTTACTTGACTAGCGGGAGCTTGGTTTACGGCCAGTACTTC.

In nucleotides, the CDR3 is TGTGCCAGCAGCTTAGATAGGGATGATGAGCAGTTCTTC. Its translation: CASSLDRDDEQFF. This chain joins TRBV11-2 and TRBJ2-1, with D unclear. Germline loops: CDR1 SGHAT, CDR2 FQNNGV. The CDR3 sequence is 13 residues long. Trimming stripped 0 bases from V and 8 bases from J, with 8 bases between.

Points on this clonotype: This clone may be a read error of a much larger clone one base away. The chain has TRBV29-1 and TRBJ1-2; D perhaps matches TRBD1 (5 bases). The CDR3 has 14 residues. Per germline, CDR1 SQVTM and CDR2 ANQGSEA. Here the CDR3 DNA reads TGCAGCGTTGAAGCGGAAGAAGGGGTGGATGGCTACGCCTTC. Its protein is CSVEAEEGVDGYAF.

This clonotype was recorded only once. The junction differs from germline at one of its ends, possibly a read error. The chain is built from TRBV11-2 and TRBJ2-7; D is possibly TRBD2 (7 bases). This CDR3 is built from 15 residues. Germline V CDR1 and CDR2: SGHAT, FQNNGV. The CDR3 is CASCLERGGISMQYF. The CDR3, as DNA: TGTGCCAGCTGCTTAGAGAGGGGGGGAATATCGATGCAGTACTTC. Combining the CDR3 with reference TRBV11-2 and TRBJ2-7 gives the whole variable domain EAGVAQSPRYKIIEKRQSVAFWCNPISGHATLYWYQQILGQGPKLLIQFQNNGVVDDSQLPKDRFSAERLKGVDSTLKIQPAKLEDSAVYLCASCLERGGISMQYFGPGTRLTVT.

This clonotype appeared a few times. One junction end disagrees with the germline gene, perhaps due to a read error. The chain couples TRBV11-2 to TRBJ2-7, with D perhaps matching TRBD1 (6 bases). CDR1 and CDR2 from the germline V gene are SGHAT and FQNNGV. The length of the CDR3 is 16 residues. CDR3 residues: CASSFIQGAMHNEQYF. Here the CDR3 DNA reads TGTGCTAGCAGCTTCATACAGGGTGCCATGCATAACGAGCAGTACTTC.

Comments on this clonotype: Lacking the conserved final phenylalanine or tryptophan, this CDR3 likely reflects a read error. The chain couples TRBV11-2 to TRBJ2-7; D is possibly TRBD1 (6 bases). The germline V and J ends were trimmed by 6 bases and 2 bases, with 20 bases remaining between them. This CDR3 has 16 amino acids. CDR1 SGHAT and CDR2 FQNNGV come from the germline V gene. This CDR3 is CASRSHSSWTAYEQYL. CDR3 sequence (DNA): TGTGCCAGCAGGTCCCATTCCTCCTGGACAGCCTACGAGCAGTACCTC.

J is TRBJ2-5 and V is TRBV9, with 9 bases fitting TRBD1. CDR3 length equals 17 residues. The ends lost 0 bases at V and 4 bases at J; junction bases unmatched: 10. CDR1 SGDLS and CDR2 YYNGEE come from the germline V gene. The CDR3 loop reads CASSVDGPQGARETQYF. CDR3 coding DNA: TGTGCCAGCAGCGTAGACGGTCCACAGGGGGCGAGAGAGACCCAGTACTTC.

As concerns this clonotype: This could be a read error, since a much larger clone is one nucleotide away. The chain couples TRBV20-1 to TRBJ2-2; D is uncertain. CDR3 size: 13 residues. Trimming took off 0 bases at V and 12 bases at J, with 14 bases between the two ends. Germline CDR1 DFQATT, CDR2 SNEGSKA (reference sequence). The CDR3 sequence: CSARDRLSVKLFF. In nucleotides, the CDR3 is TGCAGTGCTAGAGATCGTCTCAGCGTGAAGCTGTTTTTT.

This clonotype showed up just once. One end of the junction is discordant with germline, which a read error may explain. V usage is TRBV10-3 and J usage is TRBJ2-7; tentatively, D is TRBD2 (6 bases). This CDR3 is 17 amino acids long. Germline V lookup: CDR1 ENHRY, CDR2 SYGVKD. This chain's CDR3 is CAISEPKGEGRGEEQYF. The CDR3 nucleotides are TGTGCCATCAGTGAACCTAAAGGGGAAGGCAGAGGGGAGGAGCAATACTTC.

The CDR3 here is CSARETGSYNEQFF. As DNA, the CDR3 is TGCAGTGCTAGAGAGACAGGCTCCTACAATGAGCAGTTCTTC. The chain carries TRBV20-1 and TRBJ2-1; possibly TRBD1 for D (6 bases). Germline V CDR1 and CDR2: DFQATT, SNEGSKA (reference sequence). This CDR3 contains 14 residues. Trimming left V 0 bases short and J 0 bases short, with 6 bases between.

This clonotype has just a few counts. A read error may explain this, as a much larger clone is one base away. The genes are TRBV6-5 and TRBJ1-5, with a weak D call TRBD1 (6 bases). Germline V lookup: CDR1 MNHEY, CDR2 SVGAGI. The CDR3 extends over 13 amino acids. The CDR3: CVSSWGADQPQHF. The CDR3 bases are TGTGTCAGCAGTTGGGGGGCGGACCAGCCCCAGCATTTT.

For this clonotype: No conserved phenylalanine or tryptophan is present at the end of the CDR3, so a read error is the likely explanation. The rearrangement links TRBV6-6 to TRBJ2-3, with TRBD2 matching over 15 bases. With V trimmed by 8 bases and J by 6 bases, 9 bases remained unmatched. The CDR3 is 16 amino acids. Germline lookup yields CDR1 MNHNY and CDR2 SVGAGI (reference sequence). The CDR3 bases are TGTGCCAGCGGGAAAGGGACTAGCGGGAGGAAGGATACGCAGTATTCT. Translated: CASGKGTSGRKDTQYS.

Notes on this clonotype: Because the CDR3 is missing its conserved closing phenylalanine or tryptophan, this is likely a read error. The rearrangement joins TRBV4-3 to TRBJ1-6, with 10 bases that match TRBD1. Germline V gene lookup returns CDR1 LGHNA and CDR2 YSLEER. The junction had 9 bases not matched to a gene; V was cut back by 6 bases and J by 7 bases. The CDR3 contains 16 residues. The CDR3 reads CASSSWDRGRNSPLHI. The DNA for the CDR3 is TGCGCCAGCAGTTCCTGGGACAGGGGAAGGAATTCACCCCTCCACATT.

This clonotype was detected only once. Likely a read error: the CDR3 ends without its conserved phenylalanine or tryptophan. CDR3 bases: TGTGCCAGCAGTTACCCCGGGACTAGCGGTAGCAATGAGCAGTTCATC. This sequence encodes CASSYPGTSGSNEQFI. The V gene is TRBV11-2, the J gene TRBJ2-1, with 11 bases identical to TRBD2. Germline assignment: CDR1 SGHAT and CDR2 FQNNGV. The CDR3 consists of 16 residues. With 6 bases clipped from V and 6 bases from J, the junction kept 10 bases outside the gene matches.

J is TRBJ2-1 and V is TRBV29-1; D gene uncertain. Trimming left V 3 bases short and J 9 bases short, with 9 bases between. The V gene's germline CDR1 is SQVTM and CDR2 ANQGSEA. CDR3 length: 11 residues. CDR3 residues: CSVDFDIEQFF. Here the CDR3 DNA reads TGCAGCGTTGATTTCGACATTGAGCAGTTCTTC.